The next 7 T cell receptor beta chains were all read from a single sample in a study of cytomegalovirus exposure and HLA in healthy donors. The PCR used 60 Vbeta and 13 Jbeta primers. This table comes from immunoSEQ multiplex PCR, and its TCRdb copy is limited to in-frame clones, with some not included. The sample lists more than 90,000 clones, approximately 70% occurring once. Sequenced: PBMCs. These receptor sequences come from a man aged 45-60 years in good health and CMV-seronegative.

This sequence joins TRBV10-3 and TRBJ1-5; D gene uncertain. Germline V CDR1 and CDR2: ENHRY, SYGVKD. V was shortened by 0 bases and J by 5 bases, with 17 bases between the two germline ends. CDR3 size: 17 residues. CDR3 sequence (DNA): TGTGCCATCAGTGAGTCCCGAGGGATGGGGATGCATCAGCCCCAGCATTTT. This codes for CAISESRGMGMHQPQHF.

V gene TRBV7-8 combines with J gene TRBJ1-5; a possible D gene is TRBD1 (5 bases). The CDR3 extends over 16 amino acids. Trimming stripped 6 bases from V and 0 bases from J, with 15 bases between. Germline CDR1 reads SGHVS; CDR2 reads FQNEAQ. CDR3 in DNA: TGTGCCAGCAGTTTCCTCCGGACACATAGCAATCAGCCCCAGCATTTT. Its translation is CASSFLRTHSNQPQHF. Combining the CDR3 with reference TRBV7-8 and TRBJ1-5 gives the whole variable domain GAGVSQSPRYKVAKRGQDVALRCDPISGHVSLFWYQQALGQGPEFLTYFQNEAQLDKSGLPSDRFFAERPEGSVSTLKIQRTQQEDSAVYLCASSFLRTHSNQPQHFGDGTRLSIL.

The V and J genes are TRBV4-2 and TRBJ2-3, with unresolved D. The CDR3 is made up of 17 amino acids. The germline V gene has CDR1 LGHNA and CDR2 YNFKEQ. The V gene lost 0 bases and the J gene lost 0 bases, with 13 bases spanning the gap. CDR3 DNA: TGTGCCAGCAGCCAAGATCCTGCGGCTCCTAGCACAGATACGCAGTATTTT. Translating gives CASSQDPAAPSTDTQYF.

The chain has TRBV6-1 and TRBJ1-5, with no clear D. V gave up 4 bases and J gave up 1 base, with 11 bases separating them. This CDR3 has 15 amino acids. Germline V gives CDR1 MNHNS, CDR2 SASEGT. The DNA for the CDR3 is TGTGCCAGCAGTGGTGAGGCCGTGAGCAATCAGCCCCAGCATTTT. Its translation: CASSGEAVSNQPQHF.

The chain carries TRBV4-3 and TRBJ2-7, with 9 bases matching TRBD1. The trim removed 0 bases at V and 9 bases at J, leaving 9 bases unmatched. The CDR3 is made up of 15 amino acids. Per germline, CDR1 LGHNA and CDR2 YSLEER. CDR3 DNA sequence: TGCGCCAGCAGCCAAGACCGGACAGGGGTATCGGCGCAGTACTTC. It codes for CASSQDRTGVSAQYF.

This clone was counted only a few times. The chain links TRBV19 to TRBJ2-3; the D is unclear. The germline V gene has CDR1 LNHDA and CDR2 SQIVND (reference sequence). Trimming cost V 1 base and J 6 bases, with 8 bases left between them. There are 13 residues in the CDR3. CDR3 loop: CASSIGNLDTQYF. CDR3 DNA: TGTGCCAGTAGTATAGGCAACTTGGATACGCAGTATTTT. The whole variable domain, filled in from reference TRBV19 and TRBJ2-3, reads DGGITQSPKYLFRKEGQNVTLSCEQNLNHDAMYWYRQDPGQGLRLIYYSQIVNDFQKGDIAEGYSVSREKKESFPLTVTSAQKNPTAFYLCASSIGNLDTQYFGPGTRLTVL.

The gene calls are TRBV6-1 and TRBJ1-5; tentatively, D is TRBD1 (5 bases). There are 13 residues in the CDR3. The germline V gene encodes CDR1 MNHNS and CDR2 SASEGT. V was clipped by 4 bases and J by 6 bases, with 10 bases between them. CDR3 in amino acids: CASSVRVGQPQHF. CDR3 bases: TGTGCCAGCAGTGTCAGGGTCGGTCAGCCCCAGCATTTT.